The T cell receptor (beta chain) described here comes from a study of OX40 agonist ivuxolimab in advanced cancers. In the study overall: Ivuxolimab, which targeted the costimulatory receptor OX40 (CD134), was an agonistic, fully human IgG2 monoclonal antibody. The monotherapy dose-escalation portion (N = 52 patients) of the phase I ivuxolimab trial is reported in the paper. Three dose-escalation patients achieved partial responses, one with hepatocellular carcinoma and two with cutaneous melanoma. In the dose-escalation cohort, more than 80% of patients were male, and the mean age was around 60 years with a range of roughly 20 to 80. Intravenous ivuxolimab was administered to patients every 2 weeks at six dose levels: 0.01, 0.1, 0.3, 1.5, 3 and 10 mg/kg. Prior anti-PD-1, anti-PD-L1 or anti-CTLA-4 therapy was permitted, and checkpoint inhibitors had been received by roughly 40% of dose-escalation patients. Of the roughly 54 patients in dose escalation, 19 had hepatocellular carcinoma, some 15 had melanoma, 9 had renal cell carcinoma and 9 had head and neck cancer. The purpose of peripheral TCRbeta sequencing was to test whether ivuxolimab changed TCR sequence diversity and led to clonal T-cell expansion.

In regard to this clone: Its cognate antigen has yet to be identified. No per-base quality is available; no much larger clone lies one base away.

Looking up the germline V gene yields CDR1 ENHRY and CDR2 SYGVKD. Between the V and J ends, shortened by 3 bases and 5 bases respectively, the junction contains 7 bases. Inclusive of the bounding cysteine and phenylalanine, the CDR3 is 12 residues long. Of the read, only the CDR3 DNA is kept; its 36 bases are in frame from base 1. The investigation overall reported the following: After ivuxolimab, more expanded clones were found on average in CD8+ T cells than in CD4+ T cells. Antigen specificity was not determined for the clonally expanded peripheral T cells. At doses of 0.1 to 3.0 mg/kg, clonal expansion of both CD4+ and CD8+ T cells in blood was seen between baseline and week 6. Low levels of normalized T-cell clonal expansion were also seen in some patients who did not respond. In partial responders in the 0.1-3.0 mg/kg groups, normalized peripheral clonal expansion was found to be among the lowest, especially among CD8+ T cells.

To sequence the TCRbeta CDR3 region, genomic DNA was isolated from the sorted cells. TCRbeta CDR3 regions were sequenced using the immunoSEQ Assay. This immuneACCESS table, as held by TCRdb, lists in-frame sequences with V and J called but not all clones. Of the missing ones, under half trace to an unresolved V gene in checked studies; the others have no known cause. The sample table shows 45,000 to 70,000 clones, and 75% to 90% are seen once. The ten largest clones add up to around 1.5% of the sample. Patients with a history of autoimmune disease or receiving systemic immunosuppression were excluded from the trial. Peripheral blood for TCR sequencing was collected from all dose cohorts at baseline, on cycle 4 day 1, and on cycle 7 day 1. The samples were taken from a phase I, first-in-human, multicenter, open-label dose-escalation trial of ivuxolimab. Adults with locally advanced or metastatic head and neck squamous cell, hepatocellular, melanoma or renal cell carcinoma were enrolled in the trial. Before TCR sequencing, CD4+ and CD8+ T cells were separately sorted from peripheral blood.

The sequence joins TRBV10-3 to TRBJ1-1; the D region possibly corresponds to TRBD1 (5 bases align). The sequence was obtained from an adult with an advanced solid tumor such as melanoma, head and neck, liver or kidney cancer. The starting material was CD4+ or CD8+ T cells sorted from blood, obtained in a trial of the OX40 agonist ivuxolimab. The DNA sequence reads TGTGCCATCAGTGAAGGGGTTACTGAAGCTTTCTTT. This yields the protein CAISEGVTEAFF.